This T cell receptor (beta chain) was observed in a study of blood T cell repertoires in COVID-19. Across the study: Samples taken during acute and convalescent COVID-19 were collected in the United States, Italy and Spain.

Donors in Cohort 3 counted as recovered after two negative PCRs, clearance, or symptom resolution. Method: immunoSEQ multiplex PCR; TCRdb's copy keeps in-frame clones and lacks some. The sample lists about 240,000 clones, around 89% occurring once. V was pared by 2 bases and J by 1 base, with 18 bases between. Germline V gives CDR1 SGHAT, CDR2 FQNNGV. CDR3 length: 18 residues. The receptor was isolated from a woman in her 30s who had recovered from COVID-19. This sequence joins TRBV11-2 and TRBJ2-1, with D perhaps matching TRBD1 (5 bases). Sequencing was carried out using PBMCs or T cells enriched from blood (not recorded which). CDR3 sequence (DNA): TGTGCCAGCAGCTTAAGTACGCCCTTGGGGCTGTCCTACAATGAGCAGTTCTTC. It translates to CASSLSTPLGLSYNEQFF.